This TCR beta chain was identified in a study of spatial heterogeneity in lung cancer. Overall study findings and caveats: Tumor mutation count correlated with how many alpha and beta TCRs expanded intratumorally.

Using its own MiXCR run on the 5' RACE reads, TCRdb lists one record per CDR3 protein. The sample gives some 4,800 distinct CDR3 sequences, under 9.5% of which show up once; approximately 15% is in the top ten. Time point described: sample taken at primary tumor resection. The CDR3 is 14 residues long. Per germline, CDR1 MDHEN and CDR2 SYDVKM. Regarding this clonotype: What it binds is unknown. One end of the junction does not line up with germline, which may come from a read error.

The sample was lung tumor tissue, taken at surgery. The chain joins TRBV28 to TRBJ2-1; 8 nucleotides agree with TRBD2. The source of this sequence is a female donor with early-stage non-small cell lung cancer. CDR3: CVSRRTSHYNEQFF. CDR3 nucleotide sequence: TGTGTCAGCAGAAGGACTAGCCACTACAATGAGCAGTTCTTC. The complete variable domain, with remaining parts taken from reference TRBV28 and TRBJ2-1, reads DVKVTQSSRYLVKRTGEKVFLECVQDMDHENMFWYRQDPGLGLRLIYFSYDVKMKEKGDIPEGYSVSREKKERFSLILESASTNQTSMYLCVSRRTSHYNEQFFGPGTRLTVL.